The subject of this entry is one TCR beta chain. The data were produced by immunoSEQ multiplex PCR, yet TCRdb's version contains in-frame clones alone and is incomplete. The data show over 20,000 clones, with less than 75% seen just once and 15% to 20% held by the top ten. The entry originates in a study of sequential checkpoint blockade in melanoma. About the research overall: Patients were randomized 1:1 to nivolumab-then-ipilimumab or ipilimumab-then-nivolumab first-line. Each arm's sequence ended with maintenance nivolumab.

The ends were cut back, 7 bases at V and 3 bases at J, with 12 bases in the middle. The length of the CDR3 is 13 residues. Germline CDR1 and CDR2: LNHDA and SQIVND (reference sequence). Treatment meaning: randomized to nivolumab then ipilimumab (arm A) or the reverse (arm B). PBMC sorting kept live CD3+CD8+ cells without CD19 or CD56. The chain recombines TRBV19 with TRBJ1-1; perhaps TRBD1 as D (5 bases). The sequence derives from a human donor with melanoma. Material: CD8+ T cells sorted from blood (inferred from file names), obtained from a patient given nivolumab and ipilimumab in sequence. In DNA, the CDR3 is TGTGCCAGTAACCTGGGGGGGTACACTGAAGCTTTCTTT. Translation: CASNLGGYTEAFF.